This T cell receptor beta chain is from a study of cytomegalovirus exposure and HLA in healthy donors. With respect to this clone: Its antigen remains unknown.

General observations from the study: In vitro work confirmed that a few CMV-associated chains recognize CMV antigens.

Per the germline V gene, CDR1 is SGHVS and CDR2 is FQNEAQ. This CDR3 spans 11 amino acids. With 5 bases removed from V and 9 bases from J, the gap between germline ends came to 9 bases. The PCR had 60 Vbeta and 13 Jbeta primers. Method: immunoSEQ multiplex PCR; TCRdb's copy keeps in-frame clones and lacks some. Found here are 120,000 to 150,000 clones, around 90% of them singletons; the top ten hold roughly 0.5%. Sequencing was done on a sample of PBMCs. This sequence originates from a woman aged 40 to 49 in good health and CMV-seronegative. This chain uses TRBV7-8 with TRBJ2-3; perhaps TRBD1 as D (5 bases). The CDR3 region has the DNA TGTGCCAGCAGCCTCGACAGAACGCAGTATTTT. As protein: CASSLDRTQYF.